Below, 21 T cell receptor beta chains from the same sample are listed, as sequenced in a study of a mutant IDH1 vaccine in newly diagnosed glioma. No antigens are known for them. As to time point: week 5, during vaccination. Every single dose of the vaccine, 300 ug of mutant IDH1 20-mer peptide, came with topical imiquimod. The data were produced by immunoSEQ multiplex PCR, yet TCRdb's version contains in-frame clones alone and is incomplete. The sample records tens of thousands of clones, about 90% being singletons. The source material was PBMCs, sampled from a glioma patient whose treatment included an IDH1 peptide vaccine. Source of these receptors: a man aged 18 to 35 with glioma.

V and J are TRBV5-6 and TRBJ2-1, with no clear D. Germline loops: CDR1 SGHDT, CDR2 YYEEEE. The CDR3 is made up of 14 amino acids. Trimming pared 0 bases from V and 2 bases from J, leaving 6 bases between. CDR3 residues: CASSLEWAYNEQFF. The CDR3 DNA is TGTGCCAGCAGCTTGGAATGGGCCTACAATGAGCAGTTCTTC.

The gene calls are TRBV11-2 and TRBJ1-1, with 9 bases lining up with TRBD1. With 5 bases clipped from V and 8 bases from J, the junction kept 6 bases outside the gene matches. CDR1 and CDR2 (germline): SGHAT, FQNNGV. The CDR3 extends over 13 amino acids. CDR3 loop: CASSPRTGAEAFF. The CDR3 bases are TGTGCCAGCAGCCCTCGGACAGGGGCGGAAGCTTTCTTT.

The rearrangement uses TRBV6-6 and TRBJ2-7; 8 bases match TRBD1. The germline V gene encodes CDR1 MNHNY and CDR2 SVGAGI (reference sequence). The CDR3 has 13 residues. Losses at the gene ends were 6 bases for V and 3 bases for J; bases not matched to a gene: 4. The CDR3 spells CASRDRVSYEQYF. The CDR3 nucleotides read TGTGCCAGCAGGGACAGGGTAAGCTACGAGCAGTACTTC.

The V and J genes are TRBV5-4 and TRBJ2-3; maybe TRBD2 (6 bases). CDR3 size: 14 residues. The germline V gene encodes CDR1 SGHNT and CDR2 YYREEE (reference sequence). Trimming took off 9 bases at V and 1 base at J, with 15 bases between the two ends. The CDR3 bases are TGTGCCACCGAGTGGGCTAGCGGCACAGATACGCAGTATTTT. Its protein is CATEWASGTDTQYF.

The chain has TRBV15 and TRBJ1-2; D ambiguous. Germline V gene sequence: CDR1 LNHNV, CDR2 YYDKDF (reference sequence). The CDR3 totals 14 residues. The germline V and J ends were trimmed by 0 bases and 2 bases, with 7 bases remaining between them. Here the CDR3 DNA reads TGTGCCACCAGCAGAGATCTGGGCAACTATGGCTACACCTTC. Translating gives CATSRDLGNYGYTF. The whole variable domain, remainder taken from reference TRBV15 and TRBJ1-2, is DAMVIQNPRYQVTQFGKPVTLSCSQTLNHNVMYWYQQKSSQAPKLLFHYYDKDFNNEADTPDNFQSRRPNTSFCFLDIRSPGLGDTAMYLCATSRDLGNYGYTFGSGTRLTVV.

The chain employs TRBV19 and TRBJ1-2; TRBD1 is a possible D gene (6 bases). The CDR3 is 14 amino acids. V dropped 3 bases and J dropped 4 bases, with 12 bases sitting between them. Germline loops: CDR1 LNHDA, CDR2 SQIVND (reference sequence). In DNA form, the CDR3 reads TGTGCCAGTAGTATTTTAGGGGACACCTATGGCTACACCTTC. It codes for CASSILGDTYGYTF.

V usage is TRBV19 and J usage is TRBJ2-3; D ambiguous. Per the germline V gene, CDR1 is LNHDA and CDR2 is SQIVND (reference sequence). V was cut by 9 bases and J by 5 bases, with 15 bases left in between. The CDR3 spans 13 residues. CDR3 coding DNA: TGTGCCAGCCAAGGACCGAGTCGAGATACGCAGTATTTT. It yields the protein CASQGPSRDTQYF.

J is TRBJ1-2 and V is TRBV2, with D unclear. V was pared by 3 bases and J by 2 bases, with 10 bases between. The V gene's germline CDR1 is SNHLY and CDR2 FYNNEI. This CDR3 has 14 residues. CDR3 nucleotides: TGTGCCAGCAGTGAGTACAACAGCAACTATGGCTACACCTTC. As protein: CASSEYNSNYGYTF.

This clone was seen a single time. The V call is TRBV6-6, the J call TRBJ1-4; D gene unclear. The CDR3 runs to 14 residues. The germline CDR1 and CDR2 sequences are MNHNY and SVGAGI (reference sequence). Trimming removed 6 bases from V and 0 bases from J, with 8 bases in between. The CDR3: CASSLSTTNEKLFF. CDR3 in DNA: TGTGCCAGCAGCCTCAGTACAACTAATGAAAAACTGTTTTTT.

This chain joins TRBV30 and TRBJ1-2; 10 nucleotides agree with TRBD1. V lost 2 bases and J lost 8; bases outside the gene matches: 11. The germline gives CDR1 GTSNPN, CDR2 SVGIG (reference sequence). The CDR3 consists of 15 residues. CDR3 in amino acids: CAWSRDRGAGGGYTF. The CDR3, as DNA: TGTGCCTGGAGTAGGGACAGGGGTGCGGGGGGGGGCTACACCTTC.

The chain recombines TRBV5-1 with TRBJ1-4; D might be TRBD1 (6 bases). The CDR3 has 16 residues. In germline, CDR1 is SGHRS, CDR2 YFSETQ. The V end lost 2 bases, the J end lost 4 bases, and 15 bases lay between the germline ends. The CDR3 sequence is CASSLLGTLHNEKLFF. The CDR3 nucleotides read TGCGCCAGCAGCTTACTCGGGACACTCCATAATGAAAAACTGTTTTTT. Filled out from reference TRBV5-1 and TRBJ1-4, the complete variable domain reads KAGVTQTPRYLIKTRGQQVTLSCSPISGHRSVSWYQQTPGQGLQFLFEYFSETQRNKGNFPGRFSGRQFSNSRSEMNVSTLELGDSALYLCASSLLGTLHNEKLFFGSGTQLSVL.

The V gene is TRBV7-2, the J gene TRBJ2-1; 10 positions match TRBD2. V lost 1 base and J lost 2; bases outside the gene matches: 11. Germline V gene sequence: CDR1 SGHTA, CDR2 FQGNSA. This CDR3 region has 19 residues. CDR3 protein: CASSLEGLAGAPTYNEQFF. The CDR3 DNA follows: TGTGCCAGCAGCTTAGAGGGGCTAGCGGGAGCACCCACCTACAATGAGCAGTTCTTC.

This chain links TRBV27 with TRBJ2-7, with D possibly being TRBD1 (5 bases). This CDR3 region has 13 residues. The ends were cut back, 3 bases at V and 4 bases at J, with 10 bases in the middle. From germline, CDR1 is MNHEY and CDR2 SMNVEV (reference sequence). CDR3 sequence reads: CASSFRGVYEQYF. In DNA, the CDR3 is TGTGCCAGCAGTTTTAGGGGTGTGTACGAGCAGTACTTC.

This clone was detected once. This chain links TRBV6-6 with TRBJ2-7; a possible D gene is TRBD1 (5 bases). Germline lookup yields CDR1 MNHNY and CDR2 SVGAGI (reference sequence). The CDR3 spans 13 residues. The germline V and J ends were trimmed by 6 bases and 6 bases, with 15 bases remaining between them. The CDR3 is CASRPHRTSEQYF. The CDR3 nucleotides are TGTGCCAGCAGACCCCACAGGACATCCGAGCAGTACTTC.

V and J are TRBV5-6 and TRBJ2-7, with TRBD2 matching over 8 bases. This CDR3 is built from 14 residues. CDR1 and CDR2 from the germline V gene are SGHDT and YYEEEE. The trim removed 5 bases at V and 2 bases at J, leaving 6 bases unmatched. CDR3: CASSQRETAYEQYF. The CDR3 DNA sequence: TGTGCCAGCAGTCAGCGGGAGACCGCCTACGAGCAGTACTTC.

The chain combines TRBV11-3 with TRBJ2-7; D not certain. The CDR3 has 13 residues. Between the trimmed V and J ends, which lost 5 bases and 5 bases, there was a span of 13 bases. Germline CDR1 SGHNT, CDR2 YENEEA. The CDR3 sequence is CASSKDGQNEQYF. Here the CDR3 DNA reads TGTGCCAGCAGCAAAGATGGCCAAAACGAGCAGTACTTC. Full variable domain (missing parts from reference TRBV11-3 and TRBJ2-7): EAGVVQSPRYKIIEKKQPVAFWCNPISGHNTLYWYLQNLGQGPELLIRYENEEAVDDSQLPKDRFSAERLKGVDSTLKIQPAELGDSAVYLCASSKDGQNEQYFGPGTRLTVT.

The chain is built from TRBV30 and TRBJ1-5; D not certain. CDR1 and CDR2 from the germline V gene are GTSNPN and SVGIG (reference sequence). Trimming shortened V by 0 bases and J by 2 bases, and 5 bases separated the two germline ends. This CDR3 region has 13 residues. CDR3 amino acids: CAWSVSGNQPQHF. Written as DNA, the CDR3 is TGTGCCTGGAGTGTAAGTGGCAATCAGCCCCAGCATTTT.

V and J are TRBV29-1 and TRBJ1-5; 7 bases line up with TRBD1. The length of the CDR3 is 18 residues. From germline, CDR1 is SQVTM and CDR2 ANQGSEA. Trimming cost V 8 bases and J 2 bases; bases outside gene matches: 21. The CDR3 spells CSLPRAGQRVLGNQPQHF. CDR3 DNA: TGCAGCCTTCCTCGGGCGGGACAGCGGGTTTTAGGCAATCAGCCCCAGCATTTT.

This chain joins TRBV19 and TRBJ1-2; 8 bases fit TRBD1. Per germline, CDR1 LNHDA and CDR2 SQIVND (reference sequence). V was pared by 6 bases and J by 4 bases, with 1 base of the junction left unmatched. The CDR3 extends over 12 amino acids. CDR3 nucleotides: TGTGCCAGTAGGGGGACAGGCTATGGCTACACCTTC. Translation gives CASRGTGYGYTF. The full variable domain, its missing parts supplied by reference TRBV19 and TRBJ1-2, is DGGITQSPKYLFRKEGQNVTLSCEQNLNHDAMYWYRQDPGQGLRLIYYSQIVNDFQKGDIAEGYSVSREKKESFPLTVTSAQKNPTAFYLCASRGTGYGYTFGSGTRLTVV.

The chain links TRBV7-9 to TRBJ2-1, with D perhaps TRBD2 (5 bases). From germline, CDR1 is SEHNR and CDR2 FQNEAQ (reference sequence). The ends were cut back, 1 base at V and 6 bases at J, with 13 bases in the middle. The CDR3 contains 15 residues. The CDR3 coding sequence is TGTGCCAGCAGCTTAGGGGTCGGGATCCGCAATGAGCAGTTCTTC. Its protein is CASSLGVGIRNEQFF.

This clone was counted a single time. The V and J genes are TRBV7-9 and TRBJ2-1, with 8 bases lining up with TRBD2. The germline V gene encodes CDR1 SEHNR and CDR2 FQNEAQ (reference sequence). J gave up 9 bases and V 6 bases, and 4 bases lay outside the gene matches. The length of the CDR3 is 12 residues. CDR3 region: CASRGSGSEQFF. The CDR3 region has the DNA TGTGCCAGCAGAGGCAGCGGGAGTGAGCAGTTCTTC.